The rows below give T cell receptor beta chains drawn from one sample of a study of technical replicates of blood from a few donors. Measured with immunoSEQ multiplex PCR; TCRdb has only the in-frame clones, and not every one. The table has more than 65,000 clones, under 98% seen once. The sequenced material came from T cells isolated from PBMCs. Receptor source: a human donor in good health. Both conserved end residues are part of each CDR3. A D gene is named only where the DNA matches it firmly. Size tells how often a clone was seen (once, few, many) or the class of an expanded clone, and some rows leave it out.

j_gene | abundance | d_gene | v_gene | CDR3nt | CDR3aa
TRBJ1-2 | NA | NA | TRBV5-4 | TGTGCCAGCAGCGCCCGCTGGGAGTATGGCTACACCTTC | CASSARWEYGYTF
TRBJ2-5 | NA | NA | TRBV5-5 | TGTGCCAGCAGCTTGGCCAGTTTCGGGGAGACCCAGTACTTC | CASSLASFGETQYF
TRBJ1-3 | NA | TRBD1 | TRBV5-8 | TGTGCCAGCAGCTTATACGTCGATCGGACAGGGGAGGATTTT | CASSLYVDRTGEDF
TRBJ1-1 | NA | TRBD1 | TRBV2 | TGTGCCAGCAGTGCCGACAGGGGCATGAACACTGAAGCTTTCTTT | CASSADRGMNTEAFF
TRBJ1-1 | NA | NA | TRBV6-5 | TGTGCCAGCAGTCAGAACACGGGTCTGAACACTGAAGCTTTCTTT | CASSQNTGLNTEAFF
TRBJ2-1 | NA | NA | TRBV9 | TGTGCCAGCAGCGTAAGCGGGCTCTACTCCTACAATGAGCAGTTCTTC | CASSVSGLYSYNEQFF
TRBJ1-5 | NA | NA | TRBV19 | TGTGCCAGTAGGAGGGAAAATCAGCCCCAGCATTTT | CASRRENQPQHF
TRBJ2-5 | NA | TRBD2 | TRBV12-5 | TGTGCTAGTGGTTTAGGCGGAGCGGGGGAGACCCAGTACTTC | CASGLGGAGETQYF
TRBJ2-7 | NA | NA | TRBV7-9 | TGTGCCAGCACTCCCCTCTACGAGCAGTACTTC | CASTPLYEQYF
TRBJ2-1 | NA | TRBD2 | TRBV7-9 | TGTGCCAGCAGCCCCGTCTGGCTAGCGGGAGGGAATGAGCAGTTCTTC | CASSPVWLAGGNEQFF
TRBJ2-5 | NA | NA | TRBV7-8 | TGTGCCAGCAGCTCCCGGACTGGAGAGACCCAGTACTTC | CASSSRTGETQYF
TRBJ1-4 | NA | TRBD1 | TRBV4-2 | TGTGCCAGCAGCCAAGGGGCTAGGACAGGGACTGAAAAACTGTTTTTT | CASSQGARTGTEKLFF
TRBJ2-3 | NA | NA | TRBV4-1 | TGCGCCAGCAGCCAAGCGAAAGCCGATACGCAGTATTTT | CASSQAKADTQYF
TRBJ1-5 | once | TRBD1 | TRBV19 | TGTGCCAGTACCTCTACCGGGACAGGGGGAAGTTCGCAGCCCCAGCATTTT | CASTSTGTGGSSQPQHF
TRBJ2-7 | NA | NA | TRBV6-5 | TGTGCCAGCAGTTTGGAGACTTCCAGCTCCTACGAGCAGTACTTC | CASSLETSSSYEQYF
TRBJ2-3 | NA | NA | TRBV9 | TGTGCCAGCAGCGTAGCTAGGACATTCACAGATACGCAGTATTTT | CASSVARTFTDTQYF
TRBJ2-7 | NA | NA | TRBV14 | TGTGCCAGCAGCCATGTCGATCTCAGGGAATCCTACGAGCAGTACTTC | CASSHVDLRESYEQYF
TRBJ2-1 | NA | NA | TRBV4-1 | TGCGCCAGCAGCCAAGATCCCGCCAAGCGAGGTGAGCAGTTCTTC | CASSQDPAKRGEQFF
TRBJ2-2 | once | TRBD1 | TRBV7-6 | TGTGCCAGCAGCTCGCTACAGGGGACCGGGGAGCTGTTTTTT | CASSSLQGTGELFF
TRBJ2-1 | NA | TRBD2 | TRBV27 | TGTGCGGTGACAGCCCTAGCGGGAGTGTCCAATGAGCAGTTCTTC | CAVTALAGVSNEQFF
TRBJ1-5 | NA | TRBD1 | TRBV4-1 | TGCGCCAGCAGCCAAGAGACAGGGTTTGATAGCAATCAGCCCCAGCATTTT | CASSQETGFDSNQPQHF
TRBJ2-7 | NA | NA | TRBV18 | TGTGCCAGCTCAGGACTTGGCTACGAGCAGTACTTC | CASSGLGYEQYF
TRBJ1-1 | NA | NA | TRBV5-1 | TGCGCCAGCAGCTCAGTCTTCGGGGGGTCAACGAACACTGAAGCTTTCTTT | CASSSVFGGSTNTEAFF
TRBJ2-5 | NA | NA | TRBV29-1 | TGCAGCGCCCCTGGTGCAGGCGTCATAGAGACCCAGTACTTC | CSAPGAGVIETQYF
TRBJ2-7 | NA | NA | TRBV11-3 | TGTGCCAGCAGCTTAGAATCGGTCTACGAGCAGTACTTC | CASSLESVYEQYF
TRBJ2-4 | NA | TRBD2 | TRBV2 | TGTGCCAGCAGAATGGGACTAGCGCTAGCCAAAAACATTCAGTACTTC | CASRMGLALAKNIQYF
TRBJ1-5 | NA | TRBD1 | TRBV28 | TGTGCCAGCAGCCGCGACAGGGAGAATCAGCCCCAGCATTTT | CASSRDRENQPQHF
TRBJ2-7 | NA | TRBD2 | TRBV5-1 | TGCGCCAGCAGCTTGTCCAGCGGGAGAAGTTACGAGCAGTACTTC | CASSLSSGRSYEQYF
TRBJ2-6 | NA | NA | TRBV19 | TGTGCCAGTAGTATAAAGGAGCAGAAAAAGGCTGGGGCCAACGTCCTGACTTTC | CASSIKEQKKAGANVLTF
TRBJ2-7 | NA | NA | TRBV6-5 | TGTGCCAGCAGTTACTCTCAGGGATTCTACGAGCAGTACTTC | CASSYSQGFYEQYF
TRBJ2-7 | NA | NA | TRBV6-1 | TGTGCCAGCAGTTCCCCACCTGGCGGCTCCTACGAGCAGTACTTC | CASSSPPGGSYEQYF
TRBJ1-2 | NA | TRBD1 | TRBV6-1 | TGTGCCAGCAGCTTGGGACAGGGGCTCTATGGCTACACCTTC | CASSLGQGLYGYTF
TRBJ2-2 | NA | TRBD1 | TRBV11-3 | TGTGCCAGCAGCTTAGATTTTCGGACAGGGGGCTCCGGGGAGCTGTTTTTT | CASSLDFRTGGSGELFF
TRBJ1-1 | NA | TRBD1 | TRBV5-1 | TGCGCCAGCAGCGTCGGACAGGGAGCCATGAACACTGAAGCTTTCTTT | CASSVGQGAMNTEAFF
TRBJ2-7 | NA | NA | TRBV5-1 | TGCGCCAGCAGCTTCTCGGACGAGCAGTACTTC | CASSFSDEQYF
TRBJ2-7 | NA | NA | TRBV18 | TGTGCCAGCTCACCACAACGGAGCAGCTCCTACGAGCAGTACTTC | CASSPQRSSSYEQYF
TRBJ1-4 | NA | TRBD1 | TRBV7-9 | TGTGCCAGCAGCCCCCGGACAGGCTATAATGAAAAACTGTTTTTT | CASSPRTGYNEKLFF
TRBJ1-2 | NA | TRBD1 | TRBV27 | TGTGCCAGCAGCAAAACGGACAGGGGGCGCTACTATGGCTACACCTTC | CASSKTDRGRYYGYTF
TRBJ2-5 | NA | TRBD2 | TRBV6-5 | TGTGCCAGCAGTAAAGGACTAGCGGGAACGGAGACCCAGTACTTC | CASSKGLAGTETQYF
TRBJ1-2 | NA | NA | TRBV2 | TGTGCCAGCAGTGAGCCAGGGGAGGGCTACACCTTC | CASSEPGEGYTF
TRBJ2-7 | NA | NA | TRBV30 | TGTGCCTGGAGTGTACGAAGGGAGATCTCCTACGAGCAGTACTTC | CAWSVRREISYEQYF
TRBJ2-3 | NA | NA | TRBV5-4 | TGTGCCAGCAGCTTGGCCTCGGGGGATACGCAGTATTTT | CASSLASGDTQYF
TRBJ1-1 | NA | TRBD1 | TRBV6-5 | TGTGCCAGCAGTGGGGACAGGAAAAAAGCTTTCTTT | CASSGDRKKAFF
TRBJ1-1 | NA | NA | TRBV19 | TGTGCCAGTAGTGAGCAGGGGATTATGAACACTGAAGCTTTCTTT | CASSEQGIMNTEAFF
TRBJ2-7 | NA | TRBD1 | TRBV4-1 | TGCGCCAGCAGCCGAGCCAGGACAGGGGTACCCTACGAGCAGTACTTC | CASSRARTGVPYEQYF
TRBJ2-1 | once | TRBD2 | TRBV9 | TGTGCCAGCAGCCGGACTAGCCGATACAATGAGCAGTTCTTC | CASSRTSRYNEQFF
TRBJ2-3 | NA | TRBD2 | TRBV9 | TGTGCCAGCAGCTTCGGGCTAGCGGACCTCACCACAGATACGCAGTATTTT | CASSFGLADLTTDTQYF
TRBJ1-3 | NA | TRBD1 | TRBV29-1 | TGCAGCGTCGGGACAGGGATTGGAAACACCATATATTTT | CSVGTGIGNTIYF
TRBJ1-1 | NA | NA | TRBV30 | TGTGCCTGGAGCAGGGCTGGCACTGAAGCTTTCTTT | CAWSRAGTEAFF